The clone carrying this T cell receptor (beta chain) has just a few counts. Its matching antigen is unknown. The PCR was carried out with 60 Vbeta primers and 13 Jbeta primers. Data came from immunoSEQ multiplex PCR; TCRdb stores just in-frame clones and leaves some out. The sample shows about 150,000 clones, more than 80% of them seen only once. The data derive from a study of cytomegalovirus exposure and HLA in healthy donors. This CDR3 has 16 residues. The germline CDR1 and CDR2 sequences are MDHEN and SYDVKM. The V end was cut by 7 bases, the J end by 6 bases, with 22 bases between. The donors comprised healthy bone marrow donors. Donors were nominally healthy when sampled, though unrecorded immune exposures were likely. Notes on the study in general: Published work reported that the classifier diagnosed cytomegalovirus status with high specificity and sensitivity. Across donors, most TCRs were seen rarely, yet some public ones were widespread.

The chain has TRBV28 and TRBJ1-5; a possible D gene is TRBD1 (6 bases). The material sequenced was PBMCs. The origin of this receptor is a woman aged 40 to 49 in good health and CMV-seropositive. The CDR3: CASNQPGVGFFQPQHF. In nucleotides, the CDR3 is TGTGCCAGCAACCAACCAGGGGTAGGGTTTTTTCAGCCCCAGCATTTT. The whole variable domain, filled in from reference TRBV28 and TRBJ1-5, reads DVKVTQSSRYLVKRTGEKVFLECVQDMDHENMFWYRQDPGLGLRLIYFSYDVKMKEKGDIPEGYSVSREKKERFSLILESASTNQTSMYLCASNQPGVGFFQPQHFGDGTRLSIL.